This T cell receptor beta chain derives from a study of OX40 agonist ivuxolimab in advanced cancers. The overall study: Across the patients, intravenous ivuxolimab was delivered every 2 weeks at 0.01 to 10 mg/kg.

In its sample, this clone was seen once. Its antigen remains unidentified. General study points: No antigen was identified for the clonally expanded peripheral T cells.

V lost 4 bases and J lost 6, with 6 bases in between. Germline V gene data show CDR1 as LGHNT and CDR2 as FRNRAP. The CDR3 is 12 amino acids. The repertoire was sequenced with immunoSEQ multiplex PCR; TCRdb's copy has only in-frame clones and lacks some. The sample has 90,000 to 100,000 clones, more than 85% seen once. The material was CD4+ or CD8+ T cells sorted from blood, obtained in a trial of the OX40 agonist ivuxolimab. The chain is built from TRBV12-5 and TRBJ2-2; D is unresolved. This sequence originates from an adult with an advanced solid tumor such as melanoma, head and neck, liver or kidney cancer. In DNA, the CDR3 is TGTGCTAGTGGTTCCTTCCCCGGGGAGCTGTTTTTT. It is translated as CASGSFPGELFF.